One sample yielded the 18 T cell receptor beta chains listed below, sequenced in a study of cytomegalovirus exposure and HLA in healthy donors. 13 Jbeta primers and 60 Vbeta primers were used for the PCR. The data were produced by immunoSEQ multiplex PCR, yet TCRdb's version contains in-frame clones alone and is incomplete. The sample carries roughly 150,000 clones, roughly 80% recorded once. The sample taken for sequencing was PBMCs. The receptors originated from a man over 45 in good health and CMV-seropositive.

The chain has TRBV6-6 and TRBJ1-5, with 7 bases lining up with TRBD1. V gave up 6 bases and J gave up 6 bases; unmatched junction bases: 8. The germline V gene encodes CDR1 MNHNY and CDR2 SVGAGI (reference sequence). This CDR3 has 14 residues. The CDR3 nucleotides read TGTGCCAGCAGCTCACACAGGGGAAGTCAGCCCCAGCATTTT. Translating gives CASSSHRGSQPQHF.

The chain couples TRBV4-3 to TRBJ2-7; D is perhaps TRBD2 (5 bases). Germline values: CDR1 LGHNA, CDR2 YSLEER. V shed 3 bases and J shed 6 bases, with 18 bases lying between them. The CDR3 is made up of 15 amino acids. CDR3: CASSQIGGSGGEQYF. In DNA, the CDR3 is TGCGCCAGCAGCCAGATCGGCGGCAGCGGTGGCGAGCAGTACTTC.

This chain connects TRBV11-3 to TRBJ2-5; TRBD1 matches at 9 bases. V dropped 1 base and J dropped 2; count of bases not matched to a gene: 5. Germline CDR1 reads SGHNT; CDR2 reads YENEEA. The CDR3 has 16 amino acids. CDR3 loop: CASSLGQGGLQETQYF. CDR3 DNA sequence: TGTGCCAGCAGCTTAGGACAGGGGGGCTTGCAAGAGACCCAGTACTTC.

This chain connects TRBV27 to TRBJ1-2, with D hard to call. This CDR3 region has 14 residues. V was trimmed by 2 bases and J by 1 base, leaving 8 bases between them. Germline CDR1 and CDR2: MNHEY and SMNVEV (reference sequence). The CDR3 DNA is TGTGCCAGCAGTTTAAACAGAAATAACTATGGCTACACCTTC. As protein: CASSLNRNNYGYTF.

A few counts support this clone. V usage is TRBV4-1 and J usage is TRBJ2-7; TRBD2 matches at 11 bases. CDR3 size: 17 residues. The V gene's germline CDR1 is MGHRA and CDR2 YSYEKL. V was clipped by 2 bases and J by 4 bases; unmatched bases: 10. CDR3 amino acids: CASSQRDPTSGGYEQYF. DNA for the CDR3: TGCGCCAGCAGCCAACGAGATCCAACTAGCGGGGGATACGAGCAGTACTTC.

The chain joins TRBV19 to TRBJ1-5, with D possibly matching TRBD1 (6 bases). V lost 6 bases, J lost 1 base, and 13 bases lay in between. CDR1 is LNHDA, CDR2 SQIVND, per germline (reference sequence). The CDR3 sequence is 15 residues long. The CDR3 loop is CASSPSGQSNQPQHF. The CDR3 nucleotides are TGTGCCAGTAGCCCCTCCGGACAGAGCAATCAGCCCCAGCATTTT.

The chain links TRBV7-9 to TRBJ1-1, with D possibly TRBD1 on 6 matching bases. V was trimmed by 2 bases and J by 3 bases, leaving 13 bases between them. This CDR3 contains 15 residues. Per germline, CDR1 SEHNR and CDR2 FQNEAQ (reference sequence). The CDR3 coding sequence is TGTGCCAGCAGCTTAAATGGGGGCTTTCACACTGAAGCTTTCTTT. This codes for CASSLNGGFHTEAFF. Full variable domain (missing parts from reference TRBV7-9 and TRBJ1-1): DTGVSQNPRHKITKRGQNVTFRCDPISEHNRLYWYRQTLGQGPEFLTYFQNEAQLEKSRLLSDRFSAERPKGSFSTLEIQRTEQGDSAMYLCASSLNGGFHTEAFFGQGTRLTVV.

The chain carries TRBV10-3 and TRBJ2-7; no reliable D call. This CDR3 has 17 amino acids. Trimming removed 4 bases from V and 0 bases from J, with 19 bases in between. The germline V gene has CDR1 ENHRY and CDR2 SYGVKD. The CDR3: CAISVRDDSPSSYEQYF. The CDR3 coding sequence is TGTGCCATCAGTGTGAGAGACGACTCCCCGAGCTCCTACGAGCAGTACTTC.

This clone was seen a few times. Other DNA sequences in the sample encode the same CDR3. The chain employs TRBV18 and TRBJ1-6, with 8 positions matching TRBD1. This CDR3 is built from 15 residues. CDR1 and CDR2 (germline): KGHSH, LQKENI. The junction had 5 bases not matched to a gene; V was cut back by 2 bases and J by 8 bases. The CDR3 DNA reads TGTGCCAGCTCACCATCCGGGACAGGTTATTCACCCCTCCACTTT. This codes for CASSPSGTGYSPLHF.

V usage is TRBV7-6 and J usage is TRBJ1-2; TRBD1 might be the D (6 bases). The germline V gene has CDR1 SGHVS and CDR2 FNYEAQ. V was pared by 5 bases and J by 3 bases, with 13 bases between. The CDR3 has 14 residues. In DNA, the CDR3 is TGTGCCAGCAGCCGGACCGAGGGGGACTATGGCTACACCTTC. It is translated as CASSRTEGDYGYTF.

In its sample, this clone was seen a few times. V and J are TRBV5-1 and TRBJ1-2; 10 positions agree with TRBD1. With 4 bases clipped from V and 6 bases from J, the junction kept 12 bases outside the gene matches. The CDR3 runs 16 residues. Looked up from germline, CDR1 is SGHRS and CDR2 is YFSETQ. The CDR3 sequence is CASSPAGPGTGDGYTF. CDR3 coding DNA: TGCGCCAGCAGCCCCGCGGGTCCTGGGACAGGGGATGGCTACACCTTC.

The chain's CDR3 is CATSRVPHGGTNYGYTF. CDR3 coding DNA: TGTGCCACCAGCAGAGTTCCACACGGGGGGACGAACTATGGCTACACCTTC. This chain uses TRBV15 with TRBJ1-2, with D maybe TRBD1 (5 bases). The germline gives CDR1 LNHNV, CDR2 YYDKDF (reference sequence). The CDR3 is made up of 17 amino acids. Trimming stripped 1 base from V and 2 bases from J, with 17 bases between.

The V and J genes are TRBV5-5 and TRBJ2-7; the D is unclear. Trimming left V 0 bases short and J 0 bases short, with 10 bases between. The CDR3 runs 15 residues. From germline, CDR1 is SGHKS and CDR2 YYEKEE (reference sequence). As DNA, the CDR3 is TGTGCCAGCAGCTTGGAGAGTTTAAGCTCCTACGAGCAGTACTTC. Its translation is CASSLESLSSYEQYF.

The J gene is TRBJ2-1, the V gene TRBV28, with 13 bases identical to TRBD2. The CDR3 covers 16 residues. Germline lookup yields CDR1 MDHEN and CDR2 SYDVKM. J was trimmed by 7 bases and V by 3 bases; bases with no gene match: 6. CDR3 bases: TGTGCCAGCAGTTTCGGACTAGCGGGGGCGCGGAATGAGCAGTTCTTC. This gives the protein CASSFGLAGARNEQFF.

This clone was seen a handful of times. The rearrangement uses TRBV7-2 and TRBJ1-2; the match to TRBD1 covers 10 bases. This CDR3 comprises 17 residues. Germline V gives CDR1 SGHTA, CDR2 FQGNSA. Germline trimming cut 4 bases from V and 2 bases from J; bases unmatched to any gene: 10. The CDR3 DNA reads TGTGCCAGCAGCTCATCCGGGACAGGGGCTCCAAACTATGGCTACACCTTC. This codes for CASSSSGTGAPNYGYTF.

The rearrangement joins TRBV29-1 to TRBJ1-1, with D maybe TRBD1 (6 bases). V lost 7 bases and J lost 2, with 14 bases in between. The germline CDR1 and CDR2 sequences are SQVTM and ANQGSEA. The CDR3 is 13 amino acids. In DNA, the CDR3 is TGCAGCGGCGTCGGACAGATAAACACTGAAGCTTTCTTT. This codes for CSGVGQINTEAFF.

This chain uses TRBV9 with TRBJ2-3, with D possibly TRBD2 on 5 matching bases. Germline-derived CDR1 and CDR2 are SGDLS and YYNGEE. Trimming pared 0 bases from V and 1 base from J, leaving 15 bases between. The CDR3 runs 17 residues. In DNA form, the CDR3 reads TGTGCCAGCAGCGTAGCTACCCTAGCTCAGGGCACAGATACGCAGTATTTT. Its translation: CASSVATLAQGTDTQYF. The entire variable domain, with the rest obtained from reference TRBV9 and TRBJ2-3, is as follows: DSGVTQTPKHLITATGQRVTLRCSPRSGDLSVYWYQQSLDQGLQFLIQYYNGEERAKGNILERFSAQQFPDLHSELNLSSLELGDSALYFCASSVATLAQGTDTQYFGPGTRLTVL.

This clone has only one observation. The chain recombines TRBV9 with TRBJ2-5, with 10 bases that match TRBD2. CDR1 is SGDLS, CDR2 YYNGEE, per germline. The V segment lost 4 bases and the J segment 2 bases; nucleotides outside the gene matches: 11. The CDR3 runs 17 residues. The CDR3 nucleotides are TGTGCCAGCAGCCCCTCCGTGTTAGCGGGGGGTCAAGAGACCCAGTACTTC. It translates to CASSPSVLAGGQETQYF.